The rows below give T cell receptor beta chains drawn from one sample of a study of T cell responses to AZD1222 COVID-19 vaccine. TCRdb's table, derived via immunoSEQ multiplex PCR, lists solely in-frame clones and lacks some. The sample shows some 97,000 clones, about 87% of them seen only once. The sample consisted of peripheral blood, taken on day 0 of AZD1222 vaccination. These receptors were obtained from an adult in good health. The CDR3 runs from the conserved cysteine through the conserved F or W. The order of the fields is V gene, CDR3 length, clone size, D gene, J gene, CDR3 DNA, CDR3 protein. D genes are given only for firm matches. Not every row has a clone size; where given, it reads once, few, many or a size class.

V: TRBV11-2
length: 13
size: once
D: NA
J: TRBJ1-1
DNA: TGTGCCAGCAGCTTAGATCATGCGACTGAAGCTTTCTTT
CDR3: CASSLDHATEAFF

V: TRBV27
length: 13
size: NA
D: NA
J: TRBJ1-5
DNA: TGTGCCAGCAGTCAACAGGGCAACCAGCCCCAGCATTTT
CDR3: CASSQQGNQPQHF

V: TRBV12-1
length: 18
size: NA
D: NA
J: TRBJ2-3
DNA: TGTGCCAGCAGCTTTGCTCCGGGACTAGCACCAGCGGTCCTCGAGCAGTATTTT
CDR3: CASSFAPGLAPAVLEQYF

V: TRBV5-4
length: 13
size: NA
D: NA
J: TRBJ1-2
DNA: TGTGCCAGCAGCAAGACGGATAACTATGGCTACACCTTC
CDR3: CASSKTDNYGYTF

V: TRBV5-1
length: 14
size: NA
D: NA
J: TRBJ2-1
DNA: TGCGCCAGCAGCTTGGGGGACGGTAACAATGAGCAGTTCTTC
CDR3: CASSLGDGNNEQFF

V: TRBV2
length: 15
size: NA
D: NA
J: TRBJ2-2
DNA: TGTGCCAGCAGTGCGGGAGTTGGGAGCACCGGGGAGCTGTTTTTT
CDR3: CASSAGVGSTGELFF

V: TRBV19
length: 17
size: NA
D: TRBD2
J: TRBJ2-1
DNA: TGTGCCAGTAGTGATGGTGGACGGGAGGCGCCTTACAATGAGCAGTTCTTC
CDR3: CASSDGGREAPYNEQFF

V: TRBV7-2
length: 15
size: NA
D: TRBD1
J: TRBJ2-5
DNA: TGTGCCAGCAGCCAAGATCGAGGGGGCTGGGAGACCCAGTACTTC
CDR3: CASSQDRGGWETQYF

V: TRBV14
length: 17
size: NA
D: TRBD2
J: TRBJ2-1
DNA: TGTGCCAGCAGCCAACTAGCGGGAGGCATCGGCATCAATGAGCAGTTCTTC
CDR3: CASSQLAGGIGINEQFF

V: TRBV11-3
length: 12
size: NA
D: NA
J: TRBJ2-7
DNA: TGTGCCAGCAGCTCGGCCCGCTACGAGCAGTACTTC
CDR3: CASSSARYEQYF

V: TRBV14
length: 18
size: NA
D: NA
J: TRBJ1-1
DNA: TGTGCCAGCACCTCAATCCCACGAGGAGGAAAAATGAACACTGAAGCTTTCTTT
CDR3: CASTSIPRGGKMNTEAFF

V: TRBV12-3/TRBV12-4
length: 13
size: once
D: NA
J: TRBJ2-1
DNA: TGTGCCAGCAATGGGGATTTTTGGTGGGAGCAGTTCTTC
CDR3: CASNGDFWWEQFF

V: TRBV11-3
length: 15
size: NA
D: NA
J: TRBJ2-5
DNA: TGTGCCAGCAGCCCTGGGGAGCGGCTGATAGAGACCCAGTACTTC
CDR3: CASSPGERLIETQYF

V: TRBV4-3
length: 14
size: NA
D: NA
J: TRBJ2-1
DNA: TGCGCCAGCAGCCAGGGGAGCGTCCAGCGGGAGCAGTTCTTC
CDR3: CASSQGSVQREQFF

V: TRBV7-8
length: 15
size: once
D: TRBD1
J: TRBJ2-1
DNA: TGTGCCAGCAGCCCCCGACAGGGATTCAACAATGAGCAGTTCTTC
CDR3: CASSPRQGFNNEQFF

V: TRBV11-2
length: 13
size: NA
D: NA
J: TRBJ1-3
DNA: TGTGCCAGCAGCGGGCGGTGGAGAAACACCATATATTTT
CDR3: CASSGRWRNTIYF

V: TRBV12-3/TRBV12-4
length: 13
size: NA
D: NA
J: TRBJ1-5
DNA: TGTGCCAGCAGTGATACAGGGACTCAGCCCCAGCATTTT
CDR3: CASSDTGTQPQHF

V: TRBV5-4
length: 13
size: once
D: NA
J: TRBJ2-5
DNA: TGTGCCAGCAGCTTTTCCGTTGAAGAGACCCAGTACTTC
CDR3: CASSFSVEETQYF

V: TRBV6-5
length: 16
size: NA
D: NA
J: TRBJ2-7
DNA: TGTGCCAGCAGTTACGACAGTCAGCGGCCTTTGAACGAGCAGTACTTC
CDR3: CASSYDSQRPLNEQYF

V: TRBV19
length: 14
size: NA
D: TRBD1
J: TRBJ1-1
DNA: TGTGCCAGTACCCAGACAGGGGCGAACACTGAAGCTTTCTTT
CDR3: CASTQTGANTEAFF

V: TRBV28
length: 13
size: NA
D: NA
J: TRBJ1-1
DNA: TGTGCCAGCACCGTCCGAGTGGACGGTGAAGCTTTCTTT
CDR3: CASTVRVDGEAFF

V: TRBV3-1/TRBV3-2
length: 14
size: NA
D: NA
J: TRBJ2-3
DNA: TGTGCCAGCAGCCAAGAAATAAGCACAGATACGCAGTATTTT
CDR3: CASSQEISTDTQYF

V: TRBV7-2
length: 14
size: NA
D: NA
J: TRBJ1-3
DNA: TGTGCCAGCAGCGAACAGGGTTCTGGAAACACCATATATTTT
CDR3: CASSEQGSGNTIYF

V: TRBV19
length: 15
size: once
D: TRBD2
J: TRBJ2-1
DNA: TGTGCCAGTAGCGCCCGATGGGCGGGGGGCAATGAGCAGTTCTTC
CDR3: CASSARWAGGNEQFF

V: TRBV6-2/TRBV6-3
length: 15
size: NA
D: TRBD1
J: TRBJ2-1
DNA: TGTGCCAGCAGTTACTTCGGACAGGGTATCGATGAGCAGTTCTTC
CDR3: CASSYFGQGIDEQFF

V: TRBV28
length: 13
size: NA
D: TRBD1
J: TRBJ1-1
DNA: TGTGCCAGCAGTATACCACAGGGGGCTGAAGCTTTCTTT
CDR3: CASSIPQGAEAFF

V: TRBV30
length: 13
size: NA
D: NA
J: TRBJ2-1
DNA: TGTGCCTGGGGGGTGAGGCGGATTAATGAGCAGTTCTTC
CDR3: CAWGVRRINEQFF

V: TRBV28
length: 16
size: once
D: TRBD1
J: TRBJ1-5
DNA: TGTGCCAGCCCTCCCGGTGAGGGGGCGGGCAATCAGCCCCAGCATTTT
CDR3: CASPPGEGAGNQPQHF

V: TRBV4-1
length: 16
size: NA
D: NA
J: TRBJ1-6
DNA: TGCGCCAGCAGCCTACAGCCCAGCTCCTATAATTCACCCCTCCACTTT
CDR3: CASSLQPSSYNSPLHF

V: TRBV6-2/TRBV6-3
length: 17
size: NA
D: NA
J: TRBJ2-3
DNA: TGTGCCAGCAGTTACTCGGTTAGCATTCGGGGCCCAGATACGCAGTATTTT
CDR3: CASSYSVSIRGPDTQYF

V: TRBV4-3
length: 16
size: NA
D: NA
J: TRBJ2-4
DNA: TGCGCCAGCAGCCAGAGTGGGGGGTTAGGCAAAAACATTCAGTACTTC
CDR3: CASSQSGGLGKNIQYF

V: TRBV3-1/TRBV3-2
length: 15
size: NA
D: TRBD1
J: TRBJ2-2
DNA: TGTGCCAGCAGCCAGGAACAGGGGGCTCCCGGGGAGCTGTTTTTT
CDR3: CASSQEQGAPGELFF

V: TRBV2
length: 16
size: NA
D: NA
J: TRBJ1-1
DNA: TGTGCCAGCAGTGAAAGGGATATCTCGATGAACACTGAAGCTTTCTTT
CDR3: CASSERDISMNTEAFF

V: TRBV29-1
length: 14
size: few
D: NA
J: TRBJ2-3
DNA: TGCAGCGTTGAAGATCCCCCTGGTGCAGATACGCAGTATTTT
CDR3: CSVEDPPGADTQYF

V: TRBV7-8
length: 14
size: NA
D: TRBD2
J: TRBJ2-7
DNA: TGTGCCAGCAGCCATCGGGAGGGTTACTACGAGCAGTACTTC
CDR3: CASSHREGYYEQYF

V: TRBV6-2/TRBV6-3
length: 19
size: once
D: TRBD2
J: TRBJ2-7
DNA: TGTGCCAGCAGTTACGGCTCCGGGACTAGCGGGAGAACGGCCTACGAGCAGTACTTC
CDR3: CASSYGSGTSGRTAYEQYF

V: TRBV24-1
length: 14
size: NA
D: TRBD1
J: TRBJ2-5
DNA: TGTGCCACCAGTGATTACGACAGGGAAGAGACCCAGTACTTC
CDR3: CATSDYDREETQYF

V: TRBV7-6
length: 16
size: NA
D: NA
J: TRBJ1-1
DNA: TGTGCCAGCACCTACGGGGGGGCGTGGGGGAACACTGAAGCTTTCTTT
CDR3: CASTYGGAWGNTEAFF

V: TRBV6-2/TRBV6-3
length: 16
size: many
D: NA
J: TRBJ1-3
DNA: TGTGCCAGCAGTTACTCAGAGACAGTCGCCGGAAACACCATATATTTT
CDR3: CASSYSETVAGNTIYF

V: TRBV4-1
length: 17
size: NA
D: NA
J: TRBJ2-4
DNA: TGCGCCAGCAGCCAAGTGTCGGCAGGGCTAGCCAAAAACATTCAGTACTTC
CDR3: CASSQVSAGLAKNIQYF

V: TRBV5-8
length: 13
size: NA
D: NA
J: TRBJ1-6
DNA: TGTGCCAGCAGCCTGGCGAGGGGTTCACCCCTCCACTTT
CDR3: CASSLARGSPLHF

V: TRBV29-1
length: 12
size: once
D: NA
J: TRBJ1-5
DNA: TGCAGCTCTCAGGTGGGCAATCAGCCCCAGCATTTT
CDR3: CSSQVGNQPQHF

V: TRBV19
length: 15
size: NA
D: TRBD2
J: TRBJ2-7
DNA: TGTGCCAGTAGTATCGGGGTACTAGCGGGATACGAGCAGTACTTC
CDR3: CASSIGVLAGYEQYF

V: TRBV27
length: 13
size: few
D: NA
J: TRBJ1-2
DNA: TGTGCCAGCAGGGGGAGAGCTAACTATGGCTACACCTTC
CDR3: CASRGRANYGYTF

V: TRBV27
length: 14
size: NA
D: TRBD1
J: TRBJ2-7
DNA: TGTGCCAGCAGTTTAGGGACAGGGGCCCACGAGCAGTACTTC
CDR3: CASSLGTGAHEQYF

V: TRBV28
length: 14
size: NA
D: TRBD1
J: TRBJ1-1
DNA: TGTGCCAGCAGCAGGACAGGCGGGAACACTGAAGCTTTCTTT
CDR3: CASSRTGGNTEAFF

V: TRBV19
length: 12
size: NA
D: TRBD2
J: TRBJ2-7
DNA: TGTGCCAGTAGTACTAGCGGGACGGACCAGTACTTC
CDR3: CASSTSGTDQYF